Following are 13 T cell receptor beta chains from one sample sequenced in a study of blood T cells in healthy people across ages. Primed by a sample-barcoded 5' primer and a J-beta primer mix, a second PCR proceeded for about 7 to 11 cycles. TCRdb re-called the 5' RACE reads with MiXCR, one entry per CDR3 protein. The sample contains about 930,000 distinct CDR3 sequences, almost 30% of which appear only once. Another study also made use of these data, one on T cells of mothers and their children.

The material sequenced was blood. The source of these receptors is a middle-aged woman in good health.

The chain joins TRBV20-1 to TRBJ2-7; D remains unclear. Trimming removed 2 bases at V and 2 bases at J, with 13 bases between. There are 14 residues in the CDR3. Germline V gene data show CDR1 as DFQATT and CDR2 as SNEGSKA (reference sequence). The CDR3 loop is CSARHPSPPYEQYF. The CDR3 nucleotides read TGCAGTGCTAGACATCCTTCTCCTCCCTACGAGCAGTACTTC.

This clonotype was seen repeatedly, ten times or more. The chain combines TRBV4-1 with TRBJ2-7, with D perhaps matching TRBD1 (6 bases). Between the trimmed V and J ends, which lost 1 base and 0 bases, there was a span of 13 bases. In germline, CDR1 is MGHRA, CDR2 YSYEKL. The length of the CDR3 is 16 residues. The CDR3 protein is CASSQALGQLSYEQYF. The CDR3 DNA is TGCGCCAGCAGCCAAGCCTTAGGACAGCTCTCCTACGAGCAGTACTTC.

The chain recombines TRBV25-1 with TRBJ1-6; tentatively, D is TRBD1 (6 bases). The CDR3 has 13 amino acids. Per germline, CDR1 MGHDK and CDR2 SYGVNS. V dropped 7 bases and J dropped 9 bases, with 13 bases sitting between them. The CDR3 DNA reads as TGTGCCAGCAACTACCAGGGGAGTTCACCCCTCCACTTT. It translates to CASNYQGSSPLHF.

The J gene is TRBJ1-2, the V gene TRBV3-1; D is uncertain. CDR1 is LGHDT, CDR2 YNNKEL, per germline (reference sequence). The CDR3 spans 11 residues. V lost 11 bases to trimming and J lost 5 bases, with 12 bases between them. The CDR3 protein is CAGSGIYGYTF. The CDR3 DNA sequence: TGTGCCGGCTCCGGGATTTATGGCTACACCTTC.

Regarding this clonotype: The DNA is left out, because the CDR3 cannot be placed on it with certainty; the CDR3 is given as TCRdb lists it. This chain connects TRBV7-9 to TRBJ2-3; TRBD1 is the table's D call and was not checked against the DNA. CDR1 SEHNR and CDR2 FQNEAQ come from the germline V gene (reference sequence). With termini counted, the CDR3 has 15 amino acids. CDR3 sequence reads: CASSLWGQGTDTKYF.

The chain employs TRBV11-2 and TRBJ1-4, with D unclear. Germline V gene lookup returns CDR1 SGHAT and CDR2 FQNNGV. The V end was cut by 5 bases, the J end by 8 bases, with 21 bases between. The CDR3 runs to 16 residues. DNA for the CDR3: TGTGCCAGCAGCCCACTCACAGCGTTAGACTACGAAAAACTGTTTTTT. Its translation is CASSPLTALDYEKLFF.

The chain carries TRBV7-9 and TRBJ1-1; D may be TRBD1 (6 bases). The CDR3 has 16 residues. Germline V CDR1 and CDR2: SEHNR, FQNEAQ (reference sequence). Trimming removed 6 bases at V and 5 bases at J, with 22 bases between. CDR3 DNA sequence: TGTGCCAGCAGGGGGACAACTCTCGGGGACGGTACTGAAGCTTTCTTT. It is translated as CASRGTTLGDGTEAFF.

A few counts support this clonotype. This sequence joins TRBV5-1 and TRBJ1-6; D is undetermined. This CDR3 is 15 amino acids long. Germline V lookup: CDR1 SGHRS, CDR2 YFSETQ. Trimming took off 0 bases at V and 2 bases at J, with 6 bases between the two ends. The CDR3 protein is CASSLDQAYNSPLHF. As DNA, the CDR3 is TGCGCCAGCAGCTTGGATCAGGCCTATAATTCACCCCTCCACTTT.

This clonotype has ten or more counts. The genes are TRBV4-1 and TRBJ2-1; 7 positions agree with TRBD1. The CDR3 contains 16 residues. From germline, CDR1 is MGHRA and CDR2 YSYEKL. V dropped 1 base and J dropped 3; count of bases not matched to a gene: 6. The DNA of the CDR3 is TGCGCCAGCAGCCAAGGATCACAGGGGATCTACAATGAGCAGTTCTTC. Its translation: CASSQGSQGIYNEQFF.

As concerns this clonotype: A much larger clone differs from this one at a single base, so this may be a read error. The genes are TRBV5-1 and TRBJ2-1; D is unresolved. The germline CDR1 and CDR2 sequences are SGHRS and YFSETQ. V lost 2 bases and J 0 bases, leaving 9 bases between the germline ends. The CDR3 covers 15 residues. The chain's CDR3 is CASSFLESSYNEQFF. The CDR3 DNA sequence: TGCGCCAGCAGCTTTCTGGAGAGCTCCTACAATGAGCAGTTCTTC.

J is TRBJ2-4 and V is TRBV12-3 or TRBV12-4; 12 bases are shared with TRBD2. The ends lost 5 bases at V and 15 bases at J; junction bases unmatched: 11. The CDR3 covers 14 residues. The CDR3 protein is CASSPGLAGSPRYF. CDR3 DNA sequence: TGTGCCAGCAGTCCAGGACTAGCGGGGAGCCCTAGGTACTTC.

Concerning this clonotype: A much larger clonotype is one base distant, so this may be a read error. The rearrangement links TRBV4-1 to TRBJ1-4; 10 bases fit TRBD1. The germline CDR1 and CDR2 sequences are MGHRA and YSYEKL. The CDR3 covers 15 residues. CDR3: CANSLTGTGVEKLFF. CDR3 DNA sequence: TGCGCCAACAGCCTTACCGGGACAGGGGTTGAAAAACTGTTTTTT.

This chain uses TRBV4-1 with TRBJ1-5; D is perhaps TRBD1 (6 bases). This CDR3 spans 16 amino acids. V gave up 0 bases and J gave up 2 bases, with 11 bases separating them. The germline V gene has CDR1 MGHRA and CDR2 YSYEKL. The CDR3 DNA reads TGCGCCAGCAGCCAAGACGAGACAGGCGGCAATCAGCCCCAGCATTTT. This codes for CASSQDETGGNQPQHF.